This TCR beta chain appears in the sequencing data of a study of shared clonotypes between healthy human individuals. Only in-frame clones appear in the TCRdb table, and some are missing; sequencing was by immunoSEQ multiplex PCR. The sample comprises roughly 2 million clones, 95% of which are singletons, and roughly 0.13% rests with the top ten. V was clipped by 2 bases and J by 1 base, with 2 bases between them. CDR3 size: 13 residues. Germline V gene data show CDR1 as SGHTA and CDR2 as FQGTGA. Material for sequencing was naive CD4+ T cells sorted from blood. Subset described: CD45RA+ positively selected. V is TRBV7-3 and J is TRBJ2-2; D uncertain. The receptor was isolated from a man younger than 30 in good health. CDR3 in amino acids: CASSLWNTGELFF. The CDR3 nucleotides read TGTGCCAGCAGCTTATGGAACACCGGGGAGCTGTTTTTT.